This T cell receptor beta chain was captured by sequencing in a study of blood T cell repertoires in COVID-19. Background on the study: COVID-19 samples from acute and convalescent phases originated in the United States, Italy and Spain. The analysed material was cDNA or gDNA that came from T cells, B-cell-depleted T cells, or PBMCs.

Methods used by the authors: Estimated nucleated cell counts came from reference gene primer amplification. TCRdb's table, derived via immunoSEQ multiplex PCR, lists solely in-frame clones and lacks some. V and J calls and clone size are given by that table; D and trimming were obtained from the DNA. The data hold about 180,000 clones, with 82% observed a single time. The CDR3 runs 15 residues. Germline V gene data show CDR1 as SGHNT and CDR2 as YENEEA. Trimming stripped 3 bases from V and 2 bases from J, with 13 bases between. This chain links TRBV11-3 with TRBJ2-5; tentatively, D is TRBD2 (5 bases). This TCR was sampled from a woman of 80 years or more with active or convalescent COVID-19. Sample: peripheral blood. This CDR3 is CASSLGRTGQETQYF. The CDR3 coding sequence is TGTGCCAGCAGCTTGGGTCGTACGGGACAAGAGACCCAGTACTTC.